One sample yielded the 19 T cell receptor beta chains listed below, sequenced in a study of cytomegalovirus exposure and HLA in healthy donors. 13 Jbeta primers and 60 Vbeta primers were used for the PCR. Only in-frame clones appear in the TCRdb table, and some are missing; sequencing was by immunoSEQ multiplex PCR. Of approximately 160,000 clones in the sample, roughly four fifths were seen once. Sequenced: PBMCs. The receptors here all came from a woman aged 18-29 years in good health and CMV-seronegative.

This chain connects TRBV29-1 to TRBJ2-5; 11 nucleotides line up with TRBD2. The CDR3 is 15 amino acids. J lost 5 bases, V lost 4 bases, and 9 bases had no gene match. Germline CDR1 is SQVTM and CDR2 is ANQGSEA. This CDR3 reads CSVGGLAESTETQYF. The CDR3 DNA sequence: TGCAGCGTTGGGGGACTAGCGGAAAGTACCGAGACCCAGTACTTC.

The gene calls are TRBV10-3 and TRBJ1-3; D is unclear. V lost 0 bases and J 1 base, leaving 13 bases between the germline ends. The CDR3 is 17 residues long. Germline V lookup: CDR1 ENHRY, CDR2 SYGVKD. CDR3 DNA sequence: TGTGCCATCAGTGAGTCCTTGCTCTGGACTTCTGGAAACACCATATATTTT. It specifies CAISESLLWTSGNTIYF.

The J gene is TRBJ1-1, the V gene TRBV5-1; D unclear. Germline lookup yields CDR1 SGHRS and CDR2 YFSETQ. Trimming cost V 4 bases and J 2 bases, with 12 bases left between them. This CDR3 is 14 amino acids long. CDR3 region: CASSPDDTNTEAFF. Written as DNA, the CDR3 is TGCGCCAGCAGCCCGGATGACACTAACACTGAAGCTTTCTTT.

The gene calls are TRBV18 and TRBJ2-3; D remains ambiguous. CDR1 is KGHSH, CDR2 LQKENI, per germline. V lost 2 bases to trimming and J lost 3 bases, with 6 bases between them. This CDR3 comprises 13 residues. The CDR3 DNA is TGTGCCAGCTCACCAGTTTCAACAGATACGCAGTATTTT. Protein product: CASSPVSTDTQYF.

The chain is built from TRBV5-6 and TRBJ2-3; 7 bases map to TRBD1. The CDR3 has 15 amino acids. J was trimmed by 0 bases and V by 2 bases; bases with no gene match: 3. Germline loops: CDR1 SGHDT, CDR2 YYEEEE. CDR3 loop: CASSLGQASTDTQYF. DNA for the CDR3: TGTGCCAGCAGCTTAGGACAGGCAAGCACAGATACGCAGTATTTT.

CDR3 DNA sequence: TGTGCCAGCAGTCCTTTACCGGGACAGGGGATCTCTGGGGCCAACGTCCTGACTTTC. Amino acids: CASSPLPGQGISGANVLTF. The gene calls are TRBV6-4 and TRBJ2-6, with 10 bases identical to TRBD1. CDR1 and CDR2 (germline): MRHNA, SNTAGT. Trimming took 5 bases from V and 0 from J; bases not matched to a gene: 10. The CDR3 loop spans 19 amino acids.

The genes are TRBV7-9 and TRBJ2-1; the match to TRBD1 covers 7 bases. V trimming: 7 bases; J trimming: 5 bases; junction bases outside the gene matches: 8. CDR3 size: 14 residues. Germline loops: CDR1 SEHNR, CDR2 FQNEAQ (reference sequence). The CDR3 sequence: CASTCQGENNEQFF. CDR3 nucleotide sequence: TGTGCCAGCACTTGCCAGGGGGAGAACAATGAGCAGTTCTTC.

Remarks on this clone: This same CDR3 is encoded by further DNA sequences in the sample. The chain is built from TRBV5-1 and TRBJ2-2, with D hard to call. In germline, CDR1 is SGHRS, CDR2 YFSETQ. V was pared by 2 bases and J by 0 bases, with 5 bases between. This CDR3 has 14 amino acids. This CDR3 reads CASSLSANTGELFF. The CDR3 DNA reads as TGCGCCAGCAGCTTATCGGCGAACACCGGGGAGCTGTTTTTT.

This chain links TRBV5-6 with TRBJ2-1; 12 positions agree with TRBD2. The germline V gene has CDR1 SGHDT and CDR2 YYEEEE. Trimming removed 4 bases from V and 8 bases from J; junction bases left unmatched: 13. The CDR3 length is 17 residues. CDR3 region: CASSDPSLAGGLDEQFF. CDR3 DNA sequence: TGTGCCAGCAGCGACCCTTCCCTAGCGGGGGGGCTCGATGAGCAGTTCTTC.

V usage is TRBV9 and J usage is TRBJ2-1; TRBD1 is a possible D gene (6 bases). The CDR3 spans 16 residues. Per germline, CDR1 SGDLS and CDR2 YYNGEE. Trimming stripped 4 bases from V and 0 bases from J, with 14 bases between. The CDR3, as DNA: TGTGCCAGCAGCTATGGACAGCCGAGCTCCTACAATGAGCAGTTCTTC. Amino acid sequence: CASSYGQPSSYNEQFF.

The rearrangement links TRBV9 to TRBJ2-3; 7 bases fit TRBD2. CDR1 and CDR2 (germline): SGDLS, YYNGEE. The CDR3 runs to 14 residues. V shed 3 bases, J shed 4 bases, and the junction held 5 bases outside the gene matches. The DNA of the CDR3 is TGTGCCAGCAGCGGACGGACTAGGGCAGATACGCAGTATTTT. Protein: CASSGRTRADTQYF.

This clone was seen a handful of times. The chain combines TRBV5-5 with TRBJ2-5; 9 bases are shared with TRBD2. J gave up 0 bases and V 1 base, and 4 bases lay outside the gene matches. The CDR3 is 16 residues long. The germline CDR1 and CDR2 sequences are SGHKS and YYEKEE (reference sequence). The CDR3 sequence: CASSLRASGNQETQYF. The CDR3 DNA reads TGTGCCAGCAGCTTGCGAGCTAGCGGGAACCAAGAGACCCAGTACTTC.

The CDR3 coding sequence is TGTGCCAGCAGCTATAGTTCCGGGGGGCCCCCCGTCACTGAAGCTTTCTTT. This translates into CASSYSSGGPPVTEAFF. The chain combines TRBV7-2 with TRBJ1-1; maybe TRBD1 (6 bases). With 4 bases removed from V and 4 bases from J, the gap between germline ends came to 22 bases. Germline lookup yields CDR1 SGHTA and CDR2 FQGNSA. CDR3 length: 17 residues. The whole variable domain, filled in from reference TRBV7-2 and TRBJ1-1, reads GAGVSQSPSNKVTEKGKDVELRCDPISGHTALYWYRQSLGQGLEFLIYFQGNSAPDKSGLPSDRFSAERTGGSVSTLTIQRTQQEDSAVYLCASSYSSGGPPVTEAFFGQGTRLTVV.

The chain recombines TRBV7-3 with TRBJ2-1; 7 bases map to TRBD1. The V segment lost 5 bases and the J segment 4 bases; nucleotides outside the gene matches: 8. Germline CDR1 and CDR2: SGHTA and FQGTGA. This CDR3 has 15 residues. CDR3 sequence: CASSPRGQPYNEQFF. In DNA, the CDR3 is TGTGCCAGCAGCCCCAGGGGACAGCCGTACAATGAGCAGTTCTTC.

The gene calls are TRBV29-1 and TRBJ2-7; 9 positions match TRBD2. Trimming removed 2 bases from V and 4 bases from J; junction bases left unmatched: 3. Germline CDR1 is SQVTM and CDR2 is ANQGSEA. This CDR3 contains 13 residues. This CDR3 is CSVESLAGYEQYF. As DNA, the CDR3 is TGCAGCGTTGAAAGTCTAGCGGGGTACGAGCAGTACTTC.

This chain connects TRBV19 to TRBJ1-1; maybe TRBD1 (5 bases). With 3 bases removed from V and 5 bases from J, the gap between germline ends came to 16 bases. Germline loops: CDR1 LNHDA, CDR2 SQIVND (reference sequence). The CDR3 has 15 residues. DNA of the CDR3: TGTGCCAGTAGTATCACCCACGGGGGTAGGACTGAAGCTTTCTTT. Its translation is CASSITHGGRTEAFF.

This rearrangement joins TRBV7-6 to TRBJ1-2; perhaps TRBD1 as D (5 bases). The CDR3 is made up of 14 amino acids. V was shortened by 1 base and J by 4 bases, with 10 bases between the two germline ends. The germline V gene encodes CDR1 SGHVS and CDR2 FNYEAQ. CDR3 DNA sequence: TGTGCCAGCAGCTTAGACGGGGGAACCTATGGCTACACCTTC. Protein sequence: CASSLDGGTYGYTF.

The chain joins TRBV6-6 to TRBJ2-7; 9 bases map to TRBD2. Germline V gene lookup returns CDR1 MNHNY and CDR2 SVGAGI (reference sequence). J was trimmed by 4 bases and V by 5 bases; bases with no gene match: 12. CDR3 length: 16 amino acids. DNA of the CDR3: TGTGCCAGCAGTCCTAGGTGGCGGGAGGGCCCTTACGAGCAGTACTTC. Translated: CASSPRWREGPYEQYF.

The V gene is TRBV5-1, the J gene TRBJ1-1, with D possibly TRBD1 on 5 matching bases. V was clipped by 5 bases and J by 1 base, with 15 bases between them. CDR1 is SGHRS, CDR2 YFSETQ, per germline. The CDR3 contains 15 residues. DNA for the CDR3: TGCGCCAGCAGTCGGGGGGAGGGAGGGAACACTGAAGCTTTCTTT. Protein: CASSRGEGGNTEAFF.